This T cell receptor (beta chain) comes out of a study of control samples from healthy donors and cancer patients. CDR1 and CDR2 (germline): SGHRS, YFSETQ. V was pared by 9 bases and J by 7 bases, with 14 bases between. This CDR3 contains 11 residues. Clones were sequenced by immunoSEQ multiplex PCR, and TCRdb holds only the in-frame ones, with some missing. The repertoire holds about 58,000 clones, with more than 75% as singletons. This TCR derives from a woman aged 55-69 years with lung cancer. The gene calls are TRBV5-1 and TRBJ2-7, with D possibly TRBD2 on 5 matching bases. Sequencing used PBMCs. The CDR3 nucleotides read TGCGCCACCAGAGAGAGCGGAGAGCAGTACTTC. It translates to CATRESGEQYF.